This TCR beta chain is drawn from a study of T cell changes during pregnancy in multiple sclerosis. Sequencing was performed with immunoSEQ multiplex PCR; in TCRdb, only in-frame clones are kept and a portion is missing. The table shows fewer than 50,000 clones, with more than 70% occurring only once. The germline V gene has CDR1 SGHDT and CDR2 YYEEEE. V was pared by 4 bases and J by 9 bases, with 11 bases between. This CDR3 is built from 12 residues. This TCR was sampled from a female donor with multiple sclerosis, enrolled in a pregnancy study. The chain joins TRBV5-6 to TRBJ1-5; weak D call: TRBD1 (5 bases). The specimen comprised CD8+ T cells from peripheral blood mononuclear cells, sampled in the third trimester of pregnancy. CDR3 residues: CASSRRRGPQHF. In DNA form, the CDR3 reads TGTGCCAGCAGCCGTCGGAGGGGGCCCCAGCATTTT. The full variable domain, in which reference TRBV5-6 and TRBJ1-5 provide the parts outside the CDR3, is DAGVTQSPTHLIKTRGQQVTLRCSPKSGHDTVSWYQQALGQGPQFIFQYYEEEERQRGNFPDRFSGHQFPNYSSELNVNALLLGDSALYLCASSRRRGPQHFGDGTRLSIL.